The 7 T cell receptor beta chains presented below share a single source sample, sequenced in a study of OX40 agonist ivuxolimab in advanced cancers. Some clones are missing from TCRdb's copy, which holds only in-frame ones; the method was immunoSEQ multiplex PCR. In the table there are 68,000 or so clones, over 80% of which are singletons. Sequenced material: CD4+ or CD8+ T cells sorted from blood, taken in a trial of the OX40 agonist ivuxolimab. These receptors all stem from an adult with an advanced solid tumor such as melanoma, head and neck, liver or kidney cancer.

V and J are TRBV9 and TRBJ1-2; D unclear. This CDR3 region has 14 residues. Germline lookup yields CDR1 SGDLS and CDR2 YYNGEE. Trimming took 3 bases from V and 5 from J, leaving 14 bases between them. CDR3 sequence reads: CASSGDLTGYGYTF. CDR3 bases: TGTGCCAGCAGCGGAGACCTGACGGGTTATGGCTACACCTTC.

This chain joins TRBV18 and TRBJ2-7, with D possibly matching TRBD1 (6 bases). This CDR3 has 15 residues. Germline CDR1 and CDR2: KGHSH and LQKENI. V lost 2 bases and J lost 4, with 15 bases in between. The CDR3 region has the DNA TGTGCCAGCTCACCAGTGCCAGGGGCTCAGTACGAGCAGTACTTC. This translates into CASSPVPGAQYEQYF.

The chain couples TRBV4-2 to TRBJ2-7; 7 bases fit TRBD1. The germline V gene encodes CDR1 LGHNA and CDR2 YNFKEQ. Losses at the gene ends were 0 bases for V and 1 base for J; bases not matched to a gene: 9. The CDR3 has 17 amino acids. In DNA form, the CDR3 reads TGTGCCAGCAGCCAAGATCCCCAACAGGGGTTATCCTACGAGCAGTACTTC. Its protein is CASSQDPQQGLSYEQYF.

The rearrangement uses TRBV15 and TRBJ1-1; maybe TRBD1 (5 bases). V was shortened by 5 bases and J by 3 bases, with 16 bases between the two germline ends. The germline CDR1 and CDR2 sequences are LNHNV and YYDKDF (reference sequence). CDR3 length: 15 residues. CDR3 protein: CATSLGQGGYTEAFF. The CDR3 region has the DNA TGTGCCACCAGCCTCGGGCAGGGCGGGTACACTGAAGCTTTCTTT.

For the CDR3, the DNA is TGCAGCGTTGGGGACCGTGACTATGGCTACACCTTC. Translating it yields CSVGDRDYGYTF. The rearrangement uses TRBV29-1 and TRBJ1-2; D perhaps matches TRBD1 (5 bases). The V end lost 4 bases, the J end lost 3 bases, and 9 bases lay between the germline ends. The CDR3 is 12 residues long. Germline V gene data show CDR1 as SQVTM and CDR2 as ANQGSEA.

The chain couples TRBV18 to TRBJ1-3; maybe TRBD1 (5 bases). V gave up 4 bases and J gave up 4 bases, with 17 bases separating them. Germline V gene sequence: CDR1 KGHSH, CDR2 LQKENI. The CDR3 is 16 residues long. The CDR3 here is CASSQSTGPSGNTIYF. CDR3 bases: TGTGCCAGCTCACAGTCTACGGGACCATCCGGAAACACCATATATTTT. Complete variable domain (other parts from reference TRBV18 and TRBJ1-3): NAGVMQNPRHLVRRRGQEARLRCSPMKGHSHVYWYRQLPEEGLKFMVYLQKENIIDESGMPKERFSAEFPKEGPSILRIQQVVRGDSAAYFCASSQSTGPSGNTIYFGEGSWLTVV.

V gene TRBV19 combines with J gene TRBJ1-3, with a tentative D call TRBD1 (5 bases). Germline V CDR1 and CDR2: LNHDA, SQIVND (reference sequence). Trimming removed 7 bases at V and 0 bases at J, with 13 bases between. This CDR3 is 15 amino acids long. The CDR3, as DNA: TGTGCCAGTAAAAGACAGACACGCTCTGGAAACACCATATATTTT. Protein product: CASKRQTRSGNTIYF.